The sequence of this TCR beta chain was determined in a study of T cell responses to AZD1222 COVID-19 vaccine. Study outcomes and limitations: Among AZD1222 vaccinees, only six or seven were seropositive at baseline. Reportedly, nearly half of unique spike TCRs recognized epitopes outside B.1.351/B.1.1.7 mutations.

The CDR3 spans 14 residues. Trimming removed 6 bases at V and 5 bases at J, with 16 bases between. The germline CDR1 and CDR2 sequences are SNHLY and FYNNEI. Libraries were prepared by immunoSEQ multiplex PCR; TCRdb keeps only in-frame clonotypes and omits some of them. The repertoire holds 150,000 to 200,000 clones, with approximately 94% as singletons. In regard to this clone: Its cognate antigen is unknown.

This TCR was sampled from an adult who received the MenACWY meningococcal vaccine as a control. The chain is built from TRBV2 and TRBJ1-1, with D possibly matching TRBD1 (5 bases). The material sequenced was peripheral blood, taken 28 days after the second dose of the MenACWY control vaccine. CDR3 nucleotide sequence: TGTGCCAGCAGGCGGGACCCGGGGGTTACTGAAGCTTTCTTT. It encodes CASRRDPGVTEAFF.